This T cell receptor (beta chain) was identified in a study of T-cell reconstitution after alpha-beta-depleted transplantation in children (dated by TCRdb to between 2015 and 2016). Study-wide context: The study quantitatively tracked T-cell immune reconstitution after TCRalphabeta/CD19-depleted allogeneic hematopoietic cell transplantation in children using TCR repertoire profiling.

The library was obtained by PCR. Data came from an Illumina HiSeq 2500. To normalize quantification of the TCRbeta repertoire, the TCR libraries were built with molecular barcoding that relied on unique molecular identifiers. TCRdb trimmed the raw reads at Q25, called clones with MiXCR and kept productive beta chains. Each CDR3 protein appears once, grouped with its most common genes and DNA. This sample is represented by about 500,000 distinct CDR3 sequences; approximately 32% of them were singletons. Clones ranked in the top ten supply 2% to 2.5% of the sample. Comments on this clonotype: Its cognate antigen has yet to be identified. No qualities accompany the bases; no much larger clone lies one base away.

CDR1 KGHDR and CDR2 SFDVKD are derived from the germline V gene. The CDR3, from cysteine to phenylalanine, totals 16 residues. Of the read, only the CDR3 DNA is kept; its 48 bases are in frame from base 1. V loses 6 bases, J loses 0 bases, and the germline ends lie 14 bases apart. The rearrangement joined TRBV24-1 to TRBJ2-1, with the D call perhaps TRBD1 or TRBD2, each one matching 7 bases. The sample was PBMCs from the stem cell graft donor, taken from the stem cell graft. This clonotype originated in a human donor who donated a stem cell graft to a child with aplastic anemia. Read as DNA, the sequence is TGTGCCACCAGTCCAGGGGGGGCCAGCTCCTACAATGAGCAGTTCTTC. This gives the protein CATSPGGASSYNEQFF.